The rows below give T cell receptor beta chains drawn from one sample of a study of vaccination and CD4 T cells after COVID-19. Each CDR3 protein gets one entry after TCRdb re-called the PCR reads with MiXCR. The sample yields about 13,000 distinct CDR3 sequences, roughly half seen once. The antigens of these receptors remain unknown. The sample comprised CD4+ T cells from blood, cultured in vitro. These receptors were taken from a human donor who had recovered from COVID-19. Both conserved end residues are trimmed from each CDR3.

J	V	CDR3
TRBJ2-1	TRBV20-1	SASWFWRDRPTEQF
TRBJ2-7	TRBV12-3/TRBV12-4	ASSTPRREYEQY
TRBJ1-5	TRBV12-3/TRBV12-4	ASRPNTGTGVNQPQH
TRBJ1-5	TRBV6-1	ASSETGGRQPQH
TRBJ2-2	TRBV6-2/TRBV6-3	ASSYSTTGELF
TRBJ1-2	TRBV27	ASSLFLGGRLYGYT
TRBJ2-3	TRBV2	ASSEAPSGSTDTQY
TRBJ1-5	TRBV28	ASSFPGQGRQPQH
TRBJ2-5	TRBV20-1	SALQGAVETQY
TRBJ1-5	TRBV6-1	ASRGTLRQPQH
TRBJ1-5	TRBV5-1	ASSLWGTQPQH
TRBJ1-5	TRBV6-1	ASSESLGNQPQH
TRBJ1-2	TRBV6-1	ASSEAGGSGYT
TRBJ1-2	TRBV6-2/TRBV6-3	ASSSGYGYT
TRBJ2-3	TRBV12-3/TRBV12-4	ASSFLADYTDTQY
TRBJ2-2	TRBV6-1	ASRNQFGELF
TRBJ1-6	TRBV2	ASGGGTRGLSSPLH
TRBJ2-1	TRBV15	ATSRDRVAHEQF
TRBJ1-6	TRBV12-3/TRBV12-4	ASSPRQGAPLH